These T cell receptor beta chains were read from a single sample in a study of breast tumors, draining lymph nodes, adjacent tissues. MiXCR, run by TCRdb on the multiplex PCR reads, gives a single entry per CDR3 protein. The table lists tens of thousands of distinct CDR3 sequences, roughly three fifths of them singletons, with roughly a fifth in the top ten. Sequencing was done on a sample of tumor-adjacent breast tissue. These receptors originate from a female donor with breast cancer. Some clones in this sample may be carry-over from other donors' samples. Both conserved end residues are part of each CDR3. The order of the fields is D gene, V gene, J gene, clone size, CDR3 DNA, CDR3 protein. D genes are given only for firm matches. The size field is filled for only some rows; it gives once, few, many or a size class.

.	TRBV2	TRBJ2-7	.	TGTGCCAGCAGCGGGGGACCCCTCCGAGAGTTCTTC	CASSGGPLREFF
.	TRBV15	TRBJ1-2	.	TGTGCCACCAGCAGAGATAGGTGGCAGGTCTATGGCTACACCTTC	CATSRDRWQVYGYTF
TRBD1	TRBV5-1	TRBJ1-6	.	TGCGCCAGCAGCTTCGTCGGGGACAGGGAGAGTAATCCACCCCTCCACTTT	CASSFVGDRESNPPLHF
.	TRBV4-3	TRBJ2-1	many	TGCGCCAGCAGCCAAGAACCGGGAGACCCTGACTACAATGAGCAGTTCTTC	CASSQEPGDPDYNEQFF
.	TRBV11-2	TRBJ1-2	.	TGTGCCAGCAGCTCGTCATCGGACTATGGCTACACCTTC	CASSSSSDYGYTF
.	TRBV7-2	TRBJ1-5	.	TGTGCCAGCAGCTTAGACCGAGCCAGACAGCATTTT	CASSLDRARQHF
TRBD2	TRBV24-1	TRBJ2-1	once	TGTGCCACCAGTGACCCCTTTAGCGGGAGGGCAGCCGATGAGCAGTTCTTC	CATSDPFSGRAADEQFF
TRBD1	TRBV20-1	TRBJ1-4	.	TGCAGTGCCACGACAGGGGGCGCCTGGACTAATGAAAAACTGTTTTTT	CSATTGGAWTNEKLFF
.	TRBV6-1	TRBJ1-4	.	TGTGCCAGCAGTGAATTTGAGGGGGGAAATGAAAAACTGTTTTTT	CASSEFEGGNEKLFF
.	TRBV4-3	TRBJ1-5	.	TGCGCCAGCAGCCAACACCGGGACGTTAATCAGCCCCAGCATTTT	CASSQHRDVNQPQHF
.	TRBV4-3	TRBJ2-2	.	TGCGCCAGCAGCCAAGGGTGGGGGAACACCGGGGAGCTGTTTTTT	CASSQGWGNTGELFF
.	TRBV20-1	TRBJ2-7	.	TGCAGTGCTAGAGATCAAAAAGGGGGGGGGGCCTACGAGCAGTACTTC	CSARDQKGGGAYEQYF
TRBD1	TRBV7-8	TRBJ2-3	.	TGTGCCAGCAGCTTAAGAACAGGGGGCATGTTAGATACGCAGTATTTT	CASSLRTGGMLDTQYF
TRBD2	TRBV7-2	TRBJ2-3	medium-sized	TGTGCCAGCAGCTTAACTAGCGCTAGCACAGATACGCAGTATTTT	CASSLTSASTDTQYF
.	TRBV6-1	TRBJ2-3	.	TGCGCCAGCAGCCCAGATACGCAGTATTTT	CASSPDTQYF
.	TRBV7-2	TRBJ1-6	.	TGTGCCAGCAGCCCCAGCCTTCCAGGGTGGAATTCACCCCTCCACTTT	CASSPSLPGWNSPLHF
.	TRBV7-9	TRBJ1-2	medium-sized	TGTGCCAGCAGCCTGGGGAACTATGGCTACACCTTC	CASSLGNYGYTF
.	TRBV2	TRBJ2-5	many	TGTGCCAGCAATTTAGTCACCCAAGAGACCCAGTACTTC	CASNLVTQETQYF
.	TRBV15	TRBJ1-6	.	TGTGCCACCAGCAGAGATCCGGCTAGGAATTCACCCCTCCACTTT	CATSRDPARNSPLHF
.	TRBV5-1	TRBJ1-4	many	TGCGCCAGCAGCTTATCTGGGATAACTAATGAAAAACTGTTTTTT	CASSLSGITNEKLFF
TRBD1	TRBV5-8	TRBJ1-6	.	TGTGCCAGCAGCTTGGGACAGGGGCGGAATTCACCCCTCCACTTT	CASSLGQGRNSPLHF
.	TRBV7-2	TRBJ1-5	.	TGTGCCAGCAGCTTAGCCAACAATCAGCCCCAGCATTTT	CASSLANNQPQHF
TRBD1	TRBV28	TRBJ1-3	.	TGTGCCAGCAGTAACCCCCAAACCGCCCGAGGACAGGGACCCGACACCATATATTTT	CASSNPQTARGQGPDTIYF
.	TRBV20-1	TRBJ1-4	.	TGCAGTGCTAGCGGCTCTGCGGTTGAAAAACTGTTTTTT	CSASGSAVEKLFF
TRBD1	TRBV7-2	TRBJ1-1	many	TGTGCCAGCAGCTCTTACAGGGGCACTGAAGCTTTCTTT	CASSSYRGTEAFF
TRBD2	TRBV7-9	TRBJ2-7	.	TGTGCCAGCAGCTTATGGCCAGCGGGAGACGAGCAGTACTTC	CASSLWPAGDEQYF
.	TRBV12-3/TRBV12-4	TRBJ1-2	.	TGTGCCAGCAGGGCAACAGGGTCTGGAGGCTACACCTTC	CASRATGSGGYTF
TRBD1	TRBV24-1	TRBJ2-1	.	TGTGCCACCAGTGGACTGCCGGGACAGGGATACAATGAGCAGTTCTTC	CATSGLPGQGYNEQFF
TRBD2	TRBV29-1	TRBJ2-5	medium-sized	TGCAGCGTTGAAGGCGGGGGAAAGTACCAAGAGACCCAGTACTTC	CSVEGGGKYQETQYF
.	TRBV9	TRBJ2-6	medium-sized	TGTGCCAGCAGCGTTCTCTCTGGGGCCAACGTCCTGACTTTC	CASSVLSGANVLTF
TRBD2	TRBV29-1	TRBJ2-1	once	TGCAGCGTCGCTTGGGGGCGGGAGGGAGACAATGAGCAGTTCTTC	CSVAWGREGDNEQFF
.	TRBV29-1	TRBJ1-1	many	TGCAGCGTGTATGGTCAGGCCCGGACTGAAGCTTTCTTT	CSVYGQARTEAFF
TRBD1	TRBV20-1	TRBJ1-2	.	TGCAGTGCGGAGTGGGGACAGGGCTATGGCTACACCTTC	CSAEWGQGYGYTF
.	TRBV7-9	TRBJ1-4	.	TGTGCCAGCAGCTTAGCGACTGGACCCCGAGGTGAAAAACTGTTTTTT	CASSLATGPRGEKLFF
TRBD2	TRBV9	TRBJ2-7	.	TGTGCCAGCAGCGATGGACTAGCGGGAGGCGACACTTCCTACGAGCAGTACTTC	CASSDGLAGGDTSYEQYF
TRBD1	TRBV5-6	TRBJ1-6	few	TGTGCCAGCAGCTACGGGACAGGGCTCTATAATTCACCCCTCCACTTT	CASSYGTGLYNSPLHF
TRBD1	TRBV13	TRBJ1-4	.	TGTGCCAGCAGCTTATCGACAGGGTTGGATGAAAAACTGTGTTTT	CASSLSTGLDEKLCF
TRBD1	TRBV9	TRBJ1-4	.	TGTGCCAGCAGCGTAGCCGGGACAGGGGATGAAAAACTGTTTTTT	CASSVAGTGDEKLFF
TRBD2	TRBV2	TRBJ2-1	.	TGTGCCAGTCGGACTAGCGGGGGCTACAATGAGCAGTTCTTC	CASRTSGGYNEQFF
TRBD1	TRBV6-4	TRBJ2-1	many	TGTGCCAGCAGTGAGGGGACAGGTGAATACAATGAGCAGTTCTTC	CASSEGTGEYNEQFF
TRBD1	TRBV6-5	TRBJ2-3	.	TGTGTCAGCAGTTCAGGGGGTCGGGGTAAGCAGTATTTT	CVSSSGGRGKQYF
.	TRBV24-1	TRBJ2-7	.	TGTGCCACCAGTGACATCACCTCCTACGAGCAGTACTTC	CATSDITSYEQYF
.	TRBV29-1	TRBJ2-2	.	TGCAGCGTTGGAGACTACACCGGGGAGCTGTTTTTT	CSVGDYTGELFF
TRBD2	TRBV5-4	TRBJ2-3	.	TGTGCCAGCAGCGGACGAGCGGGGGTTCGCACAGATACGCAGTATTTT	CASSGRAGVRTDTQYF
TRBD1	TRBV7-9	TRBJ1-2	.	TGTGCCAGCAGCTATTCCAGGGGGAGCTATCGCTACACCTTC	CASSYSRGSYRYTF
TRBD1	TRBV7-2	TRBJ2-3	.	TGTGCCAGCAGAAAGGGACAGGCCCGCACAGATACGCAGTATTTT	CASRKGQARTDTQYF
.	TRBV10-3	TRBJ2-7	.	TGTGCCATCAGTGGGACCACCTACGAGCAGTACTTC	CAISGTTYEQYF
TRBD1	TRBV2	TRBJ1-6	.	TGTGCCAGCAAAGGGGACAGAGATAATTCACCCCTCCACTTT	CASKGDRDNSPLHF
TRBD2	TRBV9	TRBJ2-7	once	TGTGCCAGCAGCCCTCTCACTGGCGGGAGTGGTGACGAGCAGTACTTC	CASSPLTGGSGDEQYF
.	TRBV3-1	TRBJ2-3	.	TGTGCCAGCAGAGGGACAGTCGGGGGGGAAGATACGCAGTATTTT	CASRGTVGGEDTQYF
.	TRBV15	TRBJ2-2	medium-sized	TGTGCCACCAGCAGAGAAAACGCCGGGGAGCTGTTTTTT	CATSRENAGELFF
TRBD1	TRBV4-1	TRBJ2-7	.	TGCGCCAGCAGCCAAGACCCACTCCAGGACAGGGGAATCGACGAGCAGTACTTC	CASSQDPLQDRGIDEQYF
.	TRBV7-2	TRBJ1-6	.	TGTGCCAGCAGCCCTTCAGGGGACTCACCCCTCCACTTT	CASSPSGDSPLHF
TRBD1	TRBV29-1	TRBJ2-5	.	TGCAGCGTTGAAGGATTGGACAGGGGGCACCAAGAGACCCAGTACTTC	CSVEGLDRGHQETQYF
.	TRBV20-1	TRBJ1-2	.	TGCAGTGCTAGAGTCGGGGAGGGCTACACCTTC	CSARVGEGYTF